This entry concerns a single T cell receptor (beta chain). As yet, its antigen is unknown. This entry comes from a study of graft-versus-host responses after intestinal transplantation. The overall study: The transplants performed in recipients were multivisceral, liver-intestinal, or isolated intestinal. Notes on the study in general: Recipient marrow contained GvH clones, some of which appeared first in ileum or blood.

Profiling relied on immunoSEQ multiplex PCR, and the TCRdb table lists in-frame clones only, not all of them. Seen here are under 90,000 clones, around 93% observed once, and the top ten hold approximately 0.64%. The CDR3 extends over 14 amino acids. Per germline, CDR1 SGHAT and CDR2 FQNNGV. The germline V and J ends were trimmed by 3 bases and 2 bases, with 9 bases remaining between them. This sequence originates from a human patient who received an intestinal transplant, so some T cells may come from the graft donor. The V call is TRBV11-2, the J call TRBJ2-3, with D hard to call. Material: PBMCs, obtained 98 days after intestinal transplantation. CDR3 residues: CASSLDRYTDTQYF. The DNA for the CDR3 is TGTGCCAGCAGCTTGGACCGTTACACAGATACGCAGTATTTT.